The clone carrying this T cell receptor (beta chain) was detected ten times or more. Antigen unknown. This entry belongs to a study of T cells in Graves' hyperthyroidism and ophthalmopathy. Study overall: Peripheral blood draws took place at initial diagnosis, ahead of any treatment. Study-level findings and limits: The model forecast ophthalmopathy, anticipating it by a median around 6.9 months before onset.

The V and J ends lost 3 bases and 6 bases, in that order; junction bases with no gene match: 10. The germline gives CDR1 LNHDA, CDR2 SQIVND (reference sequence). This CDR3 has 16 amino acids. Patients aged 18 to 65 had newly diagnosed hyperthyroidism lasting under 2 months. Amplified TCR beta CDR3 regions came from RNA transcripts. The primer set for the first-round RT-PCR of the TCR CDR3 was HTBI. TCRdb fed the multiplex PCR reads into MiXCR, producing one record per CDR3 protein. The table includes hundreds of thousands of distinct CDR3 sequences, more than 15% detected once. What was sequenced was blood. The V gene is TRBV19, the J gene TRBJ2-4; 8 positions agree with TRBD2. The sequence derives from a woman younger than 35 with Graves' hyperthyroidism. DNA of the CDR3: TGTGCCAGTAGTATGTCAGCGGGAGTGGACAGAAACATTCAGTACTTC. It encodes CASSMSAGVDRNIQYF.